This T cell receptor (beta chain) derives from a study of CD8 T cells in ankylosing spondylitis. Per the germline V gene, CDR1 is SGHDT and CDR2 is YYEEEE. The CDR3 is made up of 13 amino acids. Deletions cut 1 base from V and 3 bases from J, with 7 bases between. This clonotype was picked up many times. For TCR beta, libraries came from quantitative 5'-RACE with molecular barcodes. TCRdb ran MiXCR on the 5' RACE reads and lists one entry per CDR3 protein. The data hold a few hundred thousand distinct CDR3 sequences, with about 11% observed a single time. The V call is TRBV5-6, the J call TRBJ2-5; maybe TRBD2 (5 bases). The receptor's source is a male donor with ankylosing spondylitis or in good health (not recorded which). Sequencing was done on a sample of blood, either unsorted or a sorted T cell fraction (not recorded which). In nucleotides, the CDR3 is TGTGCCAGCAGCTTGTCCGGGAAAGAGACCCAGTACTTC. Its protein is CASSLSGKETQYF.